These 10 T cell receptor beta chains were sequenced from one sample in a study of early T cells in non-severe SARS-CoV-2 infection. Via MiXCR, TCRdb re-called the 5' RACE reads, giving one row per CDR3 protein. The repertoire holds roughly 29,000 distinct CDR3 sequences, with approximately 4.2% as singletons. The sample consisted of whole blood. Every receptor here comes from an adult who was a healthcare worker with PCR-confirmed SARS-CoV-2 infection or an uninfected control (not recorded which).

This CDR3 reads CASSQGFGLLSYEQYF. DNA of the CDR3: TGCGCCAGCAGCCAAGGGTTTGGGCTTCTATCCTACGAGCAGTACTTC. The V gene is TRBV4-1, the J gene TRBJ2-7; D remains unclear. The CDR3 is 16 amino acids. The V and J ends lost 1 base and 1 base respectively, with 14 bases between them. The germline V gene encodes CDR1 MGHRA and CDR2 YSYEKL.

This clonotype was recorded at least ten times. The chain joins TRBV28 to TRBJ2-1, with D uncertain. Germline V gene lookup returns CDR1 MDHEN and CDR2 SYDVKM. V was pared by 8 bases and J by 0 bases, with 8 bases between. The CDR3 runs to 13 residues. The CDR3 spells CASVRDSYNEQFF. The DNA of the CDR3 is TGTGCCAGCGTAAGGGACTCCTACAATGAGCAGTTCTTC.

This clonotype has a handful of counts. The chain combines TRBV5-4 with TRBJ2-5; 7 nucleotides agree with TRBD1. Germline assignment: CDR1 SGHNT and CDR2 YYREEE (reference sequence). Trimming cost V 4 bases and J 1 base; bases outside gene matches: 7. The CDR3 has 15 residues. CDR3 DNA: TGTGCCAGCAGCAGACACAGGGGCTCCCAAGAGACCCAGTACTTC. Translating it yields CASSRHRGSQETQYF.

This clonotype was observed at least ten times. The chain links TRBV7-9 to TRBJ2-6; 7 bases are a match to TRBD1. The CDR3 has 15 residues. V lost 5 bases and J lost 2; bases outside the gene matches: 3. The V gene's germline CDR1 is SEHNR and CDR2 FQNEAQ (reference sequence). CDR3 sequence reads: CASSQGTAGANVLTF. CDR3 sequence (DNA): TGTGCCAGCAGCCAAGGGACAGCTGGGGCCAACGTCCTGACTTTC.

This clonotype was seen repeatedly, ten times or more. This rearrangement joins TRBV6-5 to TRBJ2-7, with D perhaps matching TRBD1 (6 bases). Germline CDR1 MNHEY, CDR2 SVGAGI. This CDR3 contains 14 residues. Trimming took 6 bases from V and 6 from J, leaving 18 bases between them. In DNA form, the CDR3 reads TGTGCCAGCAGACCCTCAGGGGAGTATTCCGAGCAGTACTTC. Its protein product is CASRPSGEYSEQYF.

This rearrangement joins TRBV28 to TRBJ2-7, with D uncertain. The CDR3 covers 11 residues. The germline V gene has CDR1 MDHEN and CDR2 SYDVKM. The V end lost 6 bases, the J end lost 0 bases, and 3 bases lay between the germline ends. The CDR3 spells CASRFSYEQYF. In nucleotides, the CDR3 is TGTGCCAGCAGATTCTCCTACGAGCAGTACTTC.

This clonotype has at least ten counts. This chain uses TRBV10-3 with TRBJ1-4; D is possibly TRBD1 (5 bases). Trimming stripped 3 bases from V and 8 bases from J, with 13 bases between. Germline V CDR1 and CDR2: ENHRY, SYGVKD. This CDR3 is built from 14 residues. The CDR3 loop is CAISDWGGEEKLFF. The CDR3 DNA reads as TGTGCCATCAGTGATTGGGGGGGTGAGGAAAAACTGTTTTTT.

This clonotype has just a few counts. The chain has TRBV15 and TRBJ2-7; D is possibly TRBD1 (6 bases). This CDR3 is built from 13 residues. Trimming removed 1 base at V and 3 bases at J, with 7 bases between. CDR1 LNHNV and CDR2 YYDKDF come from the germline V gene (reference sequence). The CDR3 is CATSRGTDYEQYF. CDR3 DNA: TGTGCCACCAGCAGAGGGACAGACTACGAGCAGTACTTC.

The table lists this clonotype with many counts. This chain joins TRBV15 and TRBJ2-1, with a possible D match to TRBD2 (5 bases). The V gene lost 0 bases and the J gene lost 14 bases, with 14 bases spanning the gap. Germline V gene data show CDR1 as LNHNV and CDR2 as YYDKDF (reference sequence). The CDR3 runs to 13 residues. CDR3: CATSRDQASLEFF. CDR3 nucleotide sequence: TGTGCCACCAGCAGAGATCAGGCTAGCCTAGAGTTCTTC. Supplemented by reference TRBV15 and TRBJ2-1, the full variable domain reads DAMVIQNPRYQVTQFGKPVTLSCSQTLNHNVMYWYQQKSSQAPKLLFHYYDKDFNNEADTPDNFQSRRPNTSFCFLDIRSPGLGDTAMYLCATSRDQASLEFFGPGTRLTVL.

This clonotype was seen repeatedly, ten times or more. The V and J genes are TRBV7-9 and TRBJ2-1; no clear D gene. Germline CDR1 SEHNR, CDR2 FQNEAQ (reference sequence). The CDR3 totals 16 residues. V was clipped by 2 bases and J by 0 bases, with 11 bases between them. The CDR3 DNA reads TGTGCCAGCAGCTTATTAGTCGGTCACTCCTACAATGAGCAGTTCTTC. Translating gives CASSLLVGHSYNEQFF.